This TCR beta chain was profiled in a study of tumor-infiltrating lymphocytes in localized non-small cell lung cancer. Background on the study: Several tumor histologies, both smoking statuses, and some post-neoadjuvant chemotherapy samples were included. Tumor tissue and non-adjacent uninvolved lung came from each patient. Study-wide results and limits: Compared with uninvolved lung, tumors showed higher T cell infiltration by TCRbeta sequencing.

As to this clone: Its antigen is not identified.

Libraries were prepared by immunoSEQ multiplex PCR; TCRdb keeps only in-frame clonotypes and omits some of them. Of around 12,000 clones detected, 70% to 90% appear once; the ten largest clones hold 3% to 4%. The TCR was taken from a human donor with non-small cell lung cancer. Sequenced material: uninvolved lung tissue not adjacent to the tumor.

The CDR3 DNA follows: TGTGCCAGCAGCAAAACTAGCGGGAGGGTAGATACGCAGTATTTT. This encodes CASSKTSGRVDTQYF. J is TRBJ2-3 and V is TRBV6-1; 13 nucleotides line up with TRBD2. With 6 bases clipped from V and 5 bases from J, the junction kept 5 bases outside the gene matches. Germline CDR1 MNHNS, CDR2 SASEGT. This CDR3 comprises 15 residues.